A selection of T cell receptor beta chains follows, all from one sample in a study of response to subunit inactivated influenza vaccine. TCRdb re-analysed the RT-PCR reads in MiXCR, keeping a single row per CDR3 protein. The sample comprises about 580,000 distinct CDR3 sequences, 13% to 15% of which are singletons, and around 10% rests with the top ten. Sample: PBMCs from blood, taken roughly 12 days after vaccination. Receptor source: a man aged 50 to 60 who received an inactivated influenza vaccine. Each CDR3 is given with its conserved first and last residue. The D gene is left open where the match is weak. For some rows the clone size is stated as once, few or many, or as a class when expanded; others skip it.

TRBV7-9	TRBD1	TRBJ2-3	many	CASSLRTGITDTQYF	TGTGCCAGCAGCTTGCGGACAGGGATTACAGATACGCAGTATTTT
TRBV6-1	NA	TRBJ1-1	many	CASIGLNPNTEAFF	TGTGCCAGCATCGGGCTGAACCCTAACACTGAAGCTTTCTTT
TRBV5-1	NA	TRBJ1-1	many	CASSLGSENTEAFF	TGCGCCAGCAGCTTGGGCTCAGAGAACACTGAAGCTTTCTTT
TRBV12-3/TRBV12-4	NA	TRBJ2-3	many	CATRGSLSTDTQYF	TGTGCCACTCGCGGTAGCCTGAGCACAGATACGCAGTATTTT
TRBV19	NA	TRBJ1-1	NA	CASSMGQHTEAFF	TGTGCCAGTAGTATGGGTCAGCACACTGAAGCTTTCTTT
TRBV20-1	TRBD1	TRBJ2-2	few	CSARDVLQGADTGELFF	TGCAGTGCTAGAGATGTACTACAGGGGGCTGACACCGGGGAGCTGTTTTTT
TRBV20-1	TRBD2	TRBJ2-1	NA	CSAYKRGHYNEQFF	TGCAGTGCTTATAAGCGGGGGCACTACAATGAGCAGTTCTTC
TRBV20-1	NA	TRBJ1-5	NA	CSARDPKGPIGGGNQPQHF	TGCAGTGCTCGAGATCCCAAGGGACCGATAGGAGGAGGCAATCAGCCCCAGCATTTT
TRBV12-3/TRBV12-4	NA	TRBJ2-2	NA	CASMGVKNTGELFF	TGTGCCAGCATGGGGGTCAAGAACACCGGGGAGCTGTTTTTT
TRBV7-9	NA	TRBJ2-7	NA	CASSLGNRDYEQYF	TGTGCCAGCAGCTTAGGTAACAGGGACTACGAGCAGTACTTC
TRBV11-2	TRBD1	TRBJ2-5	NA	CASSLTDRGPETQYF	TGTGCCAGCAGCTTAACGGACAGGGGGCCGGAGACCCAGTACTTC
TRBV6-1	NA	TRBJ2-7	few	CASSGRIDRSYEQYF	TGTGCCAGCAGTGGCCGGATCGACCGTTCCTACGAGCAGTACTTC
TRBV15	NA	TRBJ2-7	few	CATSDRDKIYEQYF	TGTGCCACCAGCGACCGGGACAAAATATACGAGCAGTACTTC
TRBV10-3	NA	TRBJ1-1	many	CAISNKLQNTEAFF	TGTGCCATCAGTAATAAATTACAGAACACTGAAGCTTTCTTT
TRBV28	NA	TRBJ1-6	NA	CASSFPQEVSPLHF	TGTGCCAGCAGTTTTCCCCAGGAGGTATCACCCCTCCACTTT
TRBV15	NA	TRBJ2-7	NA	CATSMRGRHEQYF	TGTGCCACCAGCATGAGGGGACGGCACGAGCAGTACTTC
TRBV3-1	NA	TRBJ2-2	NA	CASSHLGTLGSGELFF	TGTGCCAGCAGCCATTTGGGGACCCTAGGGTCCGGGGAGCTGTTTTTT
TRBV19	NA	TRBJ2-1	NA	CASSSIIAEEQFF	TGTGCCAGTAGTTCAATTATAGCAGAAGAGCAGTTCTTC
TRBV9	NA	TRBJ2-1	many	CASSAAGPSYNEQFF	TGTGCCAGCAGCGCGGCGGGACCATCCTACAATGAGCAGTTCTTC
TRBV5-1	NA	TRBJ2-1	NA	CASSLVQGGTNEQFF	TGCGCCAGCAGCTTGGTTCAGGGCGGAACGAATGAGCAGTTCTTC
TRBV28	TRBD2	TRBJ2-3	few	CASTRGGAWTDTQYF	TGTGCCAGCACTCGCGGGGGGGCTTGGACAGATACGCAGTATTTT
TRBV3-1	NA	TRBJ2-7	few	CASSPHSRYEQYF	TGTGCCAGCAGCCCCCATTCCCGTTACGAGCAGTACTTC
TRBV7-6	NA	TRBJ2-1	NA	CASSFRQGIYNEQFF	TGTGCCAGCAGCTTTAGGCAGGGAATTTACAATGAGCAGTTCTTC
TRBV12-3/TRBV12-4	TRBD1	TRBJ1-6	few	CASSFSGTARNSPLHF	TGTGCCAGCAGTTTTTCCGGGACAGCACGTAATTCACCCCTCCACTTT
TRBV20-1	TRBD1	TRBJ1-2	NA	CSARDYRGQGYTF	TGCAGTGCTAGAGATTACAGGGGGCAAGGCTACACCTTC
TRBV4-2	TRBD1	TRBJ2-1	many	CASSQDQDRDYNEQFF	TGTGCCAGCAGCCAAGACCAGGACAGGGACTACAATGAGCAGTTCTTC
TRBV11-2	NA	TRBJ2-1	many	CASSLGGSYNEQFF	TGTGCCAGCAGCTTAGGTGGCTCCTACAATGAGCAGTTCTTC
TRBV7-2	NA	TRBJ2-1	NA	CASSSPGPPYNEQFF	TGTGCCAGCAGCTCTCCGGGTCCCCCCTACAATGAGCAGTTCTTC
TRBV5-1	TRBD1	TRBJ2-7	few	CASSLGDRENEQYF	TGCGCCAGCAGCTTAGGGGACAGGGAAAACGAGCAGTACTTC
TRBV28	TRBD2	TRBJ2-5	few	CASSTPRLAGKETQYF	TGTGCCAGCAGTACACCCAGACTAGCGGGAAAAGAGACCCAGTACTTC
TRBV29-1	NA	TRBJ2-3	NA	CSVEKSTDTQYF	TGCAGCGTTGAAAAAAGCACAGATACGCAGTATTTT
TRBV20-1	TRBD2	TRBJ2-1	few	CSAPRASGSSYNEQFF	TGCAGTGCACCCCGGGCTAGCGGGAGTTCCTACAATGAGCAGTTCTTC
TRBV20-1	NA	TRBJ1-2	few	CSAGSGVGSYGYTF	TGCAGTGCCGGGTCAGGTGTAGGTAGCTATGGCTACACCTTC